The T cell receptor (beta chain) described here comes from a study of blood T cells in healthy people across ages. Whole-study results and caveats: Relative to aged donors, long-lived donors carried more naive CD4+ cells and displayed higher diversity.

The CDR3 contains 14 residues. Germline V gene sequence: CDR1 LGHDT, CDR2 YNNKEL (reference sequence). Regarding this clonotype: Its antigen remains unknown. This may come from a read error, since a much larger clone is one base off.

Using a J-beta primer mix together with a sample-barcoded 5' primer, a second PCR was run for about 6 to 12 cycles. A template-switch adaptor with 12 random nucleotides tagged each cDNA molecule. One entry per CDR3 protein, called by TCRdb with MiXCR from the 5' RACE reads. The repertoire holds about 780,000 distinct CDR3 sequences, with 46% as singletons. The sample comprised blood. This TCR was sampled from a man older than 75 in good health. J is TRBJ2-5 and V is TRBV3-1, with D possibly called TRBD1 or TRBD2 (5 bases each). CDR3 bases: TGTGCCGGCAGCCAAGTGAAGGGGCGTGGGGAGCAGTACTTC. Translation: CAGSQVKGRGEQYF.